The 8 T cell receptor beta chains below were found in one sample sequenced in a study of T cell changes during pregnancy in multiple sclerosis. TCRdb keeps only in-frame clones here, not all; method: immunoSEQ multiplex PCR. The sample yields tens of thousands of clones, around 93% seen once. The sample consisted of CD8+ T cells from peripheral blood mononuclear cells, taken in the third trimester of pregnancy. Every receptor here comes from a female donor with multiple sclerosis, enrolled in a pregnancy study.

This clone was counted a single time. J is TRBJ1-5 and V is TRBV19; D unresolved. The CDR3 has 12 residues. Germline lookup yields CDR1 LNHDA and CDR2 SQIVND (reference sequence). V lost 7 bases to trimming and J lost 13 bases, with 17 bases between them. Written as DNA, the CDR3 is TGTGCCAGTATGCAACCCGGGGTCCCGCAGCATTTT. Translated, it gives CASMQPGVPQHF.

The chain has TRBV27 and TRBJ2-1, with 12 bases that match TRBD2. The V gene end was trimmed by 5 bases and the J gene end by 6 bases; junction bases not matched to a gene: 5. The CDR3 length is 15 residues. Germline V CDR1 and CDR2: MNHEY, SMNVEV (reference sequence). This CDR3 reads CASSTMTSGSNEQFF. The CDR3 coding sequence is TGTGCCAGCAGTACTATGACTAGCGGGAGCAATGAGCAGTTCTTC.

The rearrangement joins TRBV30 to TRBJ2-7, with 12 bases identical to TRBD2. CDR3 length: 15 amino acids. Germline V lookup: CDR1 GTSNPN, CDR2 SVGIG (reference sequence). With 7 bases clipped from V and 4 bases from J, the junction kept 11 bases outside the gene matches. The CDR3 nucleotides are TGTGCCTTGAATAGACTAGCGGGAGAAATATACGAGCAGTACTTC. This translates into CALNRLAGEIYEQYF.

CDR3 nucleotide sequence: TGTGCCAGCAGTTTAGGCGGGCAGATAGATACGCAGTATTTT. Protein: CASSLGGQIDTQYF. The J gene is TRBJ2-3, the V gene TRBV27, with a weak D call TRBD2 (5 bases). The CDR3 loop spans 14 amino acids. Germline V gene sequence: CDR1 MNHEY, CDR2 SMNVEV (reference sequence). Trimming took off 2 bases at V and 5 bases at J, with 11 bases between the two ends.

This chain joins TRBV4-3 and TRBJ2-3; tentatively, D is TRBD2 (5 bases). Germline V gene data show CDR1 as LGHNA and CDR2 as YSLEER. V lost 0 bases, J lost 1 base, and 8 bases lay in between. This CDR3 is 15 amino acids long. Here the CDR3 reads CASSQDGERTDTQYF. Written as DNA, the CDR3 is TGCGCCAGCAGCCAAGATGGGGAGCGCACAGATACGCAGTATTTT.

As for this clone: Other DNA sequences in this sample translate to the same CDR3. Here the CDR3 reads CASSEAWTANAHYGYTF. CDR3 sequence (DNA): TGTGCCAGCAGTGAAGCATGGACAGCTAACGCGCACTATGGCTACACCTTC. The chain carries TRBV6-1 and TRBJ1-2; tentative D call: TRBD1 (6 bases). This CDR3 has 17 amino acids. V lost 0 bases to trimming and J lost 3 bases, with 17 bases between them. CDR1 is MNHNS and CDR2 is SASEGT in the germline V gene.

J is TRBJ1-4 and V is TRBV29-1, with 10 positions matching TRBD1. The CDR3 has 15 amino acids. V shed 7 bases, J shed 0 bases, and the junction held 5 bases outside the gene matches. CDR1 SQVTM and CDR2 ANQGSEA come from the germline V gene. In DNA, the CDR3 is TGCAGCGCCTCGGACAGGGGGGCAACTAATGAAAAACTGTTTTTT. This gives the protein CSASDRGATNEKLFF.

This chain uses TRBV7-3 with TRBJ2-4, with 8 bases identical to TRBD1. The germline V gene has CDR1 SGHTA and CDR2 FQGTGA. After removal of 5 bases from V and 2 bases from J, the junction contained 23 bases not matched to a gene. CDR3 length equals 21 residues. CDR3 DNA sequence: TGTGCCAGCAGCCTCAGGTTCTCGGACAGGGATACAAACGGATCCAAAAACATTCAGTACTTC. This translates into CASSLRFSDRDTNGSKNIQYF.